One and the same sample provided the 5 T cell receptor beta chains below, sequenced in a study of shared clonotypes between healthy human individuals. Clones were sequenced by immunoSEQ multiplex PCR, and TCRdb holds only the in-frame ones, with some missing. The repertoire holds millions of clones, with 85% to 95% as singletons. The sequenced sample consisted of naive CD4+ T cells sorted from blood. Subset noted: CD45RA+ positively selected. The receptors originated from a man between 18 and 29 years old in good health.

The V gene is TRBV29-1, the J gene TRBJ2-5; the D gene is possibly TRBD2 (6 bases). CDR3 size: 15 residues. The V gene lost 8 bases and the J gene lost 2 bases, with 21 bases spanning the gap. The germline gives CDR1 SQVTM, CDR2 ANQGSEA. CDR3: CSTRAGTGVQETQYF. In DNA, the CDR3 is TGCAGCACCCGAGCAGGGACTGGGGTACAAGAGACCCAGTACTTC.

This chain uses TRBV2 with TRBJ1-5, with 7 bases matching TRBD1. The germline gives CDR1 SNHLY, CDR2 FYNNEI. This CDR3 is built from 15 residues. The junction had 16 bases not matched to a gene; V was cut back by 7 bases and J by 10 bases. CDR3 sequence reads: CASKKTGIFDGPQHF. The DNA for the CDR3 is TGTGCCAGCAAGAAGACAGGGATTTTCGATGGTCCCCAGCATTTT.

The CDR3 region is CASSSDRGLGNTIYF. The DNA for the CDR3 is TGTGCCAGCAGCTCTGACAGGGGGCTCGGGAACACCATATATTTT. This chain links TRBV9 with TRBJ1-3; 10 bases match TRBD1. The CDR3 totals 15 residues. The trim removed 4 bases at V and 7 bases at J, leaving 8 bases unmatched. CDR1 SGDLS and CDR2 YYNGEE come from the germline V gene.

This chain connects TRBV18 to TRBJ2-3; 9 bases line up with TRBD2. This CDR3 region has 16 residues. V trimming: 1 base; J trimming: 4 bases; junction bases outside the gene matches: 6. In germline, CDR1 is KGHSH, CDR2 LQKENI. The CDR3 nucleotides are TGTGCCAGCTCACCACTCAATAGCGGGAGCCCAGATACGCAGTATTTT. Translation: CASSPLNSGSPDTQYF.

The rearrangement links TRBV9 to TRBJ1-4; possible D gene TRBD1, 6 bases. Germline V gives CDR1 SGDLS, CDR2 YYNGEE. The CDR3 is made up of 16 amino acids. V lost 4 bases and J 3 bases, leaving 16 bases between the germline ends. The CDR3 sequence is CASSKGNRVANEKLFF. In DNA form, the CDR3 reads TGTGCCAGCAGCAAAGGGAACAGGGTTGCTAATGAAAAACTGTTTTTT.